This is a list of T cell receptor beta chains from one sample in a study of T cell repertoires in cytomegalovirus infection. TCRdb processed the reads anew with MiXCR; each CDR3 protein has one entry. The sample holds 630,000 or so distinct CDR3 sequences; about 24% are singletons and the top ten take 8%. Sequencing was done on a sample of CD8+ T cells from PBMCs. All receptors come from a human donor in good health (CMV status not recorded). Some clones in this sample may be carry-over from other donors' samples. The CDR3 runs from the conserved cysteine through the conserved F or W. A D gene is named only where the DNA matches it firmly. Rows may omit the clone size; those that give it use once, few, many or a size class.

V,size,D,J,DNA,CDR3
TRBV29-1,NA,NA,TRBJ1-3,TGCAGCGTTCTTACACGGGACGATACCTTT,CSVLTRDDTF
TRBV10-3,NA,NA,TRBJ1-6,TGTGCCACCATGCCCGTCCAGAGAAATTCACCCCTCCACTTT,CATMPVQRNSPLHF
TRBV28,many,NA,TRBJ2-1,TGTGCCAGCAGTTCGAGTCGAAGCCCCTACTACAATGAGCAGTTCTTC,CASSSSRSPYYNEQFF
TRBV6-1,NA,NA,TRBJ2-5,TGTGCCAGCAGTACATACTTGAAAGAGACCCAGTACTTC,CASSTYLKETQYF
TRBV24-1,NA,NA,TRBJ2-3,TGTGCCACCAGTGATTTGTTGGAGGACACAGATACGCAGTATTTT,CATSDLLEDTDTQYF
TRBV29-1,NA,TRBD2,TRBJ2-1,TGCAGCGTTGAGCTCTCTTCTAGCGGGGTGGACAATGAGCAGTTCTTC,CSVELSSSGVDNEQFF
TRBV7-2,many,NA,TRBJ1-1,TGTGCCAGCAGCCACCGCCGGACAGCCCTGAACACTGAAGCTTTCTTT,CASSHRRTALNTEAFF
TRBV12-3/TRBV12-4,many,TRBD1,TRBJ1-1,TGTGCCAGCAGCTTCCGCCTGGGACAGGGGAACACTGAAGCTTTCTTT,CASSFRLGQGNTEAFF
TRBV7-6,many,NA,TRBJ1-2,TGTGCCAGCAGCGCCGACAGCCCGAGGGGCTATGGCTACACCTTC,CASSADSPRGYGYTF
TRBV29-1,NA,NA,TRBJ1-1,TGCAGCTCCCCGGGGGCGGTGAACACTGAAGCTTTCTTT,CSSPGAVNTEAFF